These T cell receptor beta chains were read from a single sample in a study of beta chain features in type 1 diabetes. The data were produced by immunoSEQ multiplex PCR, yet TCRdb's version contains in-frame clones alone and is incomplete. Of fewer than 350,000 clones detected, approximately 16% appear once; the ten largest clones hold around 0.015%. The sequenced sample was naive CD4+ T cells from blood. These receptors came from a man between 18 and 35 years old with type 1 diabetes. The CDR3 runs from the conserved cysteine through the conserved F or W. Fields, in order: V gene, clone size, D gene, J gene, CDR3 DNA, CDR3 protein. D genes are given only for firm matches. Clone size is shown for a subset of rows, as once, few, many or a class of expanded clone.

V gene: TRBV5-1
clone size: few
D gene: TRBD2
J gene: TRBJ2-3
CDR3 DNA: TGCGCCAGCAGCCTCGGGGGGGCGATGGATACGCAGTATTTT
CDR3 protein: CASSLGGAMDTQYF

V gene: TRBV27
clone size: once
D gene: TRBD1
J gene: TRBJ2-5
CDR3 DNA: TGTGCCAGCAGCCCCCGAGGACCGGGACAGGGGAGAGAGACCCAGTACTTC
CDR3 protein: CASSPRGPGQGRETQYF

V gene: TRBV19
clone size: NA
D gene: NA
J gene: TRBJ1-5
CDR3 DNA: TGTGCCAGTAGTATAGAGGGAGGCAATCAGCCCCAGCATTTT
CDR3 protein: CASSIEGGNQPQHF

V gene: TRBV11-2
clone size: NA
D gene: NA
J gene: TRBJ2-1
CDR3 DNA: TGTGCCAGCAGCTCACCTTTAGGGGGTAGGTCCTACAATGAGCAGTTCTTC
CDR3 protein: CASSSPLGGRSYNEQFF

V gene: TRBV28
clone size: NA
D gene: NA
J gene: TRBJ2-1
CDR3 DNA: TGTGCCAGCCCAACGGACAACAGTTACAATGAGCAGTTCTTC
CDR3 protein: CASPTDNSYNEQFF

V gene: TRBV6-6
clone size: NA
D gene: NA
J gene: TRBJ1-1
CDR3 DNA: TGTGCCAGCTTAACGGGGGAGAGCACTGAAGCTTTCTTT
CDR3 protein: CASLTGESTEAFF

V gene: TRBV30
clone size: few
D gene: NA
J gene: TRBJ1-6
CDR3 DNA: TGTGCCCTAGCGTCGATCAGCTCCTATAATTCACCCCTCCACTTT
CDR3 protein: CALASISSYNSPLHF

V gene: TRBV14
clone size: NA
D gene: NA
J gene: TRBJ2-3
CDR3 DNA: TGTGCCAGCAGCCAAGATGGATGGGGGCCTAGGGATACGCAGTATTTT
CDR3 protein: CASSQDGWGPRDTQYF

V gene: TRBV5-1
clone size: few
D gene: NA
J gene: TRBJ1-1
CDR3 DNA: TGCGCCAGCAGGGGTGGTTCGGGCACTGAAGCTTTCTTT
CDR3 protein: CASRGGSGTEAFF

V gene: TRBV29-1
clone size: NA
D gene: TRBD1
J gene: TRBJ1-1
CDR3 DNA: TGCAGCGCCCGACAGGGGAAATATCCTGCTGAAGCTTTCTTT
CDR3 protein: CSARQGKYPAEAFF

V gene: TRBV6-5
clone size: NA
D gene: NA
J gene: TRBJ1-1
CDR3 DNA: TGTGCCAGCAGCCCCGGGACACCGAACACTGAAGCTTTCTTT
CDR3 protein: CASSPGTPNTEAFF

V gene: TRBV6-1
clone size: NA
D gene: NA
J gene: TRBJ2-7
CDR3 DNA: TGTGCCAGCAGAGAGCGGCAGACCCTCTGGGAGCAGTACTTC
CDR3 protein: CASRERQTLWEQYF

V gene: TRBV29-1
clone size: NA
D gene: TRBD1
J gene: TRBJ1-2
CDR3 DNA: TGCAGCGTACGATCCGGGACAGACTATGGCTACACCTTC
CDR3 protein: CSVRSGTDYGYTF

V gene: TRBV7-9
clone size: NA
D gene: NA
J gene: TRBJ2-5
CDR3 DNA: TGTGCCAGCAGCTTGGCAAGGGGTCAGTACTTC
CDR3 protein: CASSLARGQYF

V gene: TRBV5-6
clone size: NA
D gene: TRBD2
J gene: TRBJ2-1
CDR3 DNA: TGTGCCAGCAGCCGGGGACTAGCGGGGGGTCACAATGAGCAGTTCTTC
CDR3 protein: CASSRGLAGGHNEQFF

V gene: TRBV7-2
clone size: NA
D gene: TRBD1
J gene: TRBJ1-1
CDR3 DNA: TGTGCCAGCAGCGGCTCCGGGACAGCGAACACTGAAGCTTTCTTT
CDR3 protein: CASSGSGTANTEAFF

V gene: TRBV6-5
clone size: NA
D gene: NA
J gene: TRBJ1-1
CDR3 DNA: TGTGCCAGCAGGGCCAGGTCTGAAGCTTTCTTT
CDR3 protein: CASRARSEAFF

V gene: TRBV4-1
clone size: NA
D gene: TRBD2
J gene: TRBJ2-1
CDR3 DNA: TGCGCCAGCAGCCTCGTCACCGGGGGGTCCCGCCGTTCCTACAATGAGCAGTTCTTC
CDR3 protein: CASSLVTGGSRRSYNEQFF

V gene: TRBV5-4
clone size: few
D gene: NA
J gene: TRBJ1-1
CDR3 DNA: TGTGCCAGCAGCCCCGGGACTGGGAACACTGAAGCTTTCTTT
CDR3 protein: CASSPGTGNTEAFF

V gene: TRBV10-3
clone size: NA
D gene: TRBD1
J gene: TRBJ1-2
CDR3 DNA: TGTGCCATCGCCTCCGGGACAGAGTATGGCTACACCTTC
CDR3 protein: CAIASGTEYGYTF

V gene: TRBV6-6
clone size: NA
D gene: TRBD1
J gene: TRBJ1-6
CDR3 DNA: TGTGCCAGCGCCGGGGACAGGGTCGATAATTCACCCCTCCACTTT
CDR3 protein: CASAGDRVDNSPLHF

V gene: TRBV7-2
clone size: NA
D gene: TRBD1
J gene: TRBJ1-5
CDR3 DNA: TGTGCCAGCAGCCCAATACAGGGGGCTGGGAATCAGCCCCAGCATTTT
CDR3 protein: CASSPIQGAGNQPQHF

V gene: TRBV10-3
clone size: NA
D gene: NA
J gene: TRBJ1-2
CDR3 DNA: TGTGCCATCAGCTTGGACAGCAATGGCTACACCTTC
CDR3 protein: CAISLDSNGYTF

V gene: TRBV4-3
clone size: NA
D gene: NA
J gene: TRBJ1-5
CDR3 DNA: TGCGCCAGCAGCCATCCACAGGAATCCAAACAGCCCCAGCATTTT
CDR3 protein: CASSHPQESKQPQHF

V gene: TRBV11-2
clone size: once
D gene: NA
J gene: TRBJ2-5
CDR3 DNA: TGTGCCAGCAGCTTAGATATGAGACAGTTCCAAGAGACCCAGTACTTC
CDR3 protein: CASSLDMRQFQETQYF

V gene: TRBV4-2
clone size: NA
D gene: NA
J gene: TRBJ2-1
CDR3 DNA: TGTGCCAGCAGCACCCTGGACAGACCCAATGAGCAGTTCTTC
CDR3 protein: CASSTLDRPNEQFF

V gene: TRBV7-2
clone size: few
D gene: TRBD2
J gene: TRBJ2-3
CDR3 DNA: TGTGCCAGCAGCCCCCGGACTAGCGGGGGGGTTAGCACAGATACGCAGTATTTT
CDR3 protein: CASSPRTSGGVSTDTQYF

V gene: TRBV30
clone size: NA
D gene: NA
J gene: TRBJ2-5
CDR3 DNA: TGTGCCTGGAGTGTCGGGGAGACCCAGTACTTC
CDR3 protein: CAWSVGETQYF

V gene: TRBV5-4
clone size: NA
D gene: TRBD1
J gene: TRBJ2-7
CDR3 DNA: TGTGCCAGCAGCTGGGCGTCGGGGACAGGGGCGGGCGAGCAGTACTTC
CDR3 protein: CASSWASGTGAGEQYF

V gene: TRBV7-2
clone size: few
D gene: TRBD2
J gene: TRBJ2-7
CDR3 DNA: TGTGCCAGCAGCTTAGGGGGGGGGAACTACGAGCAGTACTTC
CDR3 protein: CASSLGGGNYEQYF

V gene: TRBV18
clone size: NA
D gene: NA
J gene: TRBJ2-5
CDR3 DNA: TGTGCCAGCTCACCAGGCAGCCAAGAGACCCAGTACTTC
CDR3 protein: CASSPGSQETQYF

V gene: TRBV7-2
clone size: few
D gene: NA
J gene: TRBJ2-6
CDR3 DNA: TGTGCCAGCAGCTTATCGGGGGTGTTGGGGGCCAACGTCCTGACTTTC
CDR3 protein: CASSLSGVLGANVLTF

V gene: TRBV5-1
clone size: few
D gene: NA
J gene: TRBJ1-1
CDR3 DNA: TGCGCCAGCAGCTTGGGGAGGGCGAGGACTGAAGCTTTCTTT
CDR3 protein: CASSLGRARTEAFF

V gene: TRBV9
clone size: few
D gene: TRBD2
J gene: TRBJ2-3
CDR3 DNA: TGTGCCAGCAGCGTCAGCGGGAGTGGAGGAGATACGCAGTATTTT
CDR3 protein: CASSVSGSGGDTQYF

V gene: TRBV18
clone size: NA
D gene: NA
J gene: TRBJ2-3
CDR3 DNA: TGTGCCAGCTCACCAACCGGACTCACAGATACGCAGTATTTT
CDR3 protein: CASSPTGLTDTQYF

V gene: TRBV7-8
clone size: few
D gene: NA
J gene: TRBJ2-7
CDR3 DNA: TGTGCCTCCAGGGGGGCCTACGAGCAGTACTTC
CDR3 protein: CASRGAYEQYF

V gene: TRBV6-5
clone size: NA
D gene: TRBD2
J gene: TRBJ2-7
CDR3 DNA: TGTGCCAGCAGTTACACGGGAGGGGCCTACGAGCAGTACTTC
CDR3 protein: CASSYTGGAYEQYF

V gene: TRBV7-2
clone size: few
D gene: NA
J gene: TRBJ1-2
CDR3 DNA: TGTGCCATCCGGACAGCCGAGAATCCGAATGATGGCTACACCTTC
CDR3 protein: CAIRTAENPNDGYTF

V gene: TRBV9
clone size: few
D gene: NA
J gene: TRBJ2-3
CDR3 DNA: TGTGCCAGCAGCGGCGTCGGGGATGGCACAGATACGCAGTATTTT
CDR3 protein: CASSGVGDGTDTQYF

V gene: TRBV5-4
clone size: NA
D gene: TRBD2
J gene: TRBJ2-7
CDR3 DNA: TGTGCCAGCAGCTTGGGGGGACTAGCGGTTTACGAGCAGTACTTC
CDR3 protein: CASSLGGLAVYEQYF

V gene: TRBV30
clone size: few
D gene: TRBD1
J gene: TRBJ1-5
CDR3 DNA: TGTGCCTGGCAGGGGGCAGGCAATCAGCCCCAGCATTTT
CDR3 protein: CAWQGAGNQPQHF

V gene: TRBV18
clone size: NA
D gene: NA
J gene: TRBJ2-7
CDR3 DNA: TGTGCCAGCTCACCGAGAGTGGGGGCGGCGGGCTACGAGCAGTACTTC
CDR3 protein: CASSPRVGAAGYEQYF

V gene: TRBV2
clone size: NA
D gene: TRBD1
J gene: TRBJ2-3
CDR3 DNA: TGTGCCAGTCTGCGGACAGGGGAAGGCACAGATACGCAGTATTTT
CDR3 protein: CASLRTGEGTDTQYF

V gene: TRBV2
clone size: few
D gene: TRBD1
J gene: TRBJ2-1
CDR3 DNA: TGTGCCAGCAGTGAGTTAACAGGGGGCAATGAGCAGTTCTTC
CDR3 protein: CASSELTGGNEQFF

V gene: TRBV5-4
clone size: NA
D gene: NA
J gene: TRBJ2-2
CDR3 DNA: TGTGCCAGCAGCTTGGAGGCAGGTTCGAACACCGGGGAGCTGTTTTTT
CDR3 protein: CASSLEAGSNTGELFF

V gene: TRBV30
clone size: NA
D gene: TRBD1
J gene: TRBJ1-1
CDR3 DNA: TGTGCCTGGATTGGCCCGGGACAGGGAGGGTACACTGAAGCTTTCTTT
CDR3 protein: CAWIGPGQGGYTEAFF

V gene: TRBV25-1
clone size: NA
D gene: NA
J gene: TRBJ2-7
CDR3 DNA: TGTGCCAGCAGTGCCCCAGGTTTCCACGAGCAGTACTTC
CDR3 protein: CASSAPGFHEQYF

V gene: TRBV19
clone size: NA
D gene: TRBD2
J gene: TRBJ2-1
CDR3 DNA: TGTGCCAGTAGAACTAGCGGGGGGGTTTCTTACAATGAGCAGTTCTTC
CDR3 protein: CASRTSGGVSYNEQFF

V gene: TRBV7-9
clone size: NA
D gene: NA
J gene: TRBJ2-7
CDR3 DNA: TGTGCCAGCAGCCCCCGATCCCGAGCCGAGGACGAGCAGTACTTC
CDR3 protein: CASSPRSRAEDEQYF

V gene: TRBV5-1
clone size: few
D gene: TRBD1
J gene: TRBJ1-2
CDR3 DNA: TGCGCCAGCAGCTTTGGGACAGACTATGGCTACACCTTC
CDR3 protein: CASSFGTDYGYTF

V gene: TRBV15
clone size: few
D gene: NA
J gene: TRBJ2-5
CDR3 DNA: TGTGCCACCAGCCGTTGGGGCCCCCAAGAGACCCAGTACTTC
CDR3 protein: CATSRWGPQETQYF

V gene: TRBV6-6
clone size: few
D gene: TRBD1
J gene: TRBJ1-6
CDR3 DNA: TGTGCCAGCAGCCGACCTCCAGGGGGCCCTTCACCCCTCCACTTT
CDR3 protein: CASSRPPGGPSPLHF

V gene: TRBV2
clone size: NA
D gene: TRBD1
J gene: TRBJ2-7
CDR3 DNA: TGTGCCAGCAACAGACAGGGGGCTGAGTACGAGCAGTACTTC
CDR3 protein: CASNRQGAEYEQYF

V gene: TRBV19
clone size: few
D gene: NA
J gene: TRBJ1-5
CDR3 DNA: TGTGCCAGTAGTATAGATCTTTGGGCAGGGGGCAATCAGCCCCAGCATTTT
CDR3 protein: CASSIDLWAGGNQPQHF